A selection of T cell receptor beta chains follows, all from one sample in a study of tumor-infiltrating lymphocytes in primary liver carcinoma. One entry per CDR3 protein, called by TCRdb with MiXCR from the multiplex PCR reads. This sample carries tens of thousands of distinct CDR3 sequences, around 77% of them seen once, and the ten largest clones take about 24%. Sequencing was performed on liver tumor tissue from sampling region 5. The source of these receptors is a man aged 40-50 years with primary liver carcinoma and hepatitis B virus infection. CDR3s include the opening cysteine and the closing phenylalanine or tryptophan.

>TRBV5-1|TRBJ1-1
CSSSLAGGCTEAFF
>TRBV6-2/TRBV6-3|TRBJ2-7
CASSDGDPLNSYEQCF
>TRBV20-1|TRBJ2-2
CSARGTSGDTGELFF
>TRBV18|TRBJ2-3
CTSSPNGLDTQYF
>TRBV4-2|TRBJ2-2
CASSQDLIGELFF
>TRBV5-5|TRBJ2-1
CASSLALRGRASGQFF
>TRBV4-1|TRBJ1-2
CATSQEGYPLAAQPTYGYTF
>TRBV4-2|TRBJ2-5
CTSNQDLGSVETQYF
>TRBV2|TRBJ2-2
CASGDTGELFF
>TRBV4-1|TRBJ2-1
CASNQARTAYNEQFF
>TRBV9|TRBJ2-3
CASSYQTGPDTQYF
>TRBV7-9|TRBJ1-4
CASSHPGQGKGEKLFF
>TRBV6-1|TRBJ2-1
CASSERPPGQLDEQFF
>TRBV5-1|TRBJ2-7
CASSFAGISSFEQYF
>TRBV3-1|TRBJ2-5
CASSQVAGVWETQYF
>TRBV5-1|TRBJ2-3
CTSSIKGGSEDTQYF
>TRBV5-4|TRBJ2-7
CASGPERTGGEQHF
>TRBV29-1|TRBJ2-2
CNVSGQWFTWELFF
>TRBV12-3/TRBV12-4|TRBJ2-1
CASRIRPPGLRSYNEHFF
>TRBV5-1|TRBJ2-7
CASTWDRAYEQYF
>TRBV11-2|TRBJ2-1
CASTQTSGTGEQFF
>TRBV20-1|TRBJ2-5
CRGTSGLQETQYF
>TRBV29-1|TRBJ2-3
CSTPGTSGRAIDTQYF
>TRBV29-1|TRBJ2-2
CSVDTQGNTGELFF
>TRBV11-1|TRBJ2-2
CTSSFWDAGGLFF
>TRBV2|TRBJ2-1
CASRTRTSGSWEYYNEQFF
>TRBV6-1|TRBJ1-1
CVSSETTVEAFF
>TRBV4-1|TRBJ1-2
CASSQVARGDYSYTF
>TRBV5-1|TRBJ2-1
CSSNLVRAEQFF
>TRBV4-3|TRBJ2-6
CASTQDGFRSGANVLIF
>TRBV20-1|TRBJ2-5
CSALLAGGWETQYF
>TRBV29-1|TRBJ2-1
CSVIRGTGSDEQFF
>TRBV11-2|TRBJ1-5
CASSLVGVTGSNQYQHF
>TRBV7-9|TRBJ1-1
CGSSYGQENTEVFF
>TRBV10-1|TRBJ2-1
CVSSGGEGTQLFF
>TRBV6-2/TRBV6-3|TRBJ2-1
CPSSPGASGRANEQFF
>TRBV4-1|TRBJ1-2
CTSSQVARGDYDYTF
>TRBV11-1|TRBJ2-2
CASSYTGPFSGELVF
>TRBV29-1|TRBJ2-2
CSVGSSAANSGELFF
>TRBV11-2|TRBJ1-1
CASNSAGGQKNTEAFF
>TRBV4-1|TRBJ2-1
CASSPELTGAYNEQFF
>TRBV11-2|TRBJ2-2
CASSLESLSGELFF
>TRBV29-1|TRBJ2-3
CSVELRERGTGTQYF
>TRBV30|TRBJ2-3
CAWGPGQGPNTQYF
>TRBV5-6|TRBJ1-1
CASSLEKVTSTEAFF
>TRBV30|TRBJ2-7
CASSGRHLSEQYF
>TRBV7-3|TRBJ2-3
CAARLLGGNTDTQYF
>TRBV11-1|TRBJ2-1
CAGNLYRSAGGSYNEQFF
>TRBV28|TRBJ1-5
CASGSRPGLGSLVTQHF
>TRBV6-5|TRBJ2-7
CDSRGLADVYEQYF